Listed below are T cell receptor beta chains from one sample, sequenced in a study of sequential checkpoint blockade in melanoma. This table comes from immunoSEQ multiplex PCR, and its TCRdb copy is limited to in-frame clones, with some not included. The sample shows several thousand clones, under 30% of them seen only once. Material: tumor tissue (inferred from file names), obtained from a patient given nivolumab and ipilimumab in sequence. These receptors were collected from a human donor with melanoma. Each CDR3 is given with its conserved first and last residue. A D gene is named only where the DNA matches it firmly. Only some rows state a clone size, as once, few, many or a class for expanded clones.

V: TRBV5-1; size: NA; J: TRBJ1-5; D: TRBD1; DNA: TGCGCCAGCAACAGATGGGGACCGGCGGGACAGCTATATCAGCCCCAGCATTTT; CDR3: CASNRWGPAGQLYQPQHF
V: TRBV11-3; size: medium-sized; J: TRBJ2-2; D: TRBD1; DNA: TGTGCCAGCAGCTCGGACAGGGGTGGTTTCGGGGAGCTGTTTTTT; CDR3: CASSSDRGGFGELFF
V: TRBV11-3; size: many; J: TRBJ1-1; D: NA; DNA: TGTGCCAGCAGCTTGGATGCAGGGCGGAGCACTGAAGCTTTCTTT; CDR3: CASSLDAGRSTEAFF
V: TRBV30; size: NA; J: TRBJ2-1; D: NA; DNA: TGTGCCTGGAGTCAGGGGCGGACCTACAATGAGCAGTTCTTC; CDR3: CAWSQGRTYNEQFF
V: TRBV19; size: NA; J: TRBJ2-3; D: NA; DNA: TGTGCCAGTAGTATAACGATTGGGGGCGTCGCAGATACGCAGTATTTT; CDR3: CASSITIGGVADTQYF
V: TRBV18; size: NA; J: TRBJ1-4; D: NA; DNA: TGTGCCAGCTCACCGGTTGGACTCATTAATGAAAAACTGTTTTTT; CDR3: CASSPVGLINEKLFF
V: TRBV11-3; size: few; J: TRBJ2-2; D: TRBD2; DNA: TGTGCCAGCAGCTTGGCAGGGGTAGCGGGAGGCACCGGGGAGCTGTTTTTT; CDR3: CASSLAGVAGGTGELFF
V: TRBV9; size: NA; J: TRBJ1-3; D: NA; DNA: TGTGCCAGCAGCTCACAGGGAGACTCTGGAAACACCATATATTTT; CDR3: CASSSQGDSGNTIYF
V: TRBV18; size: NA; J: TRBJ1-3; D: TRBD1; DNA: TGTGCCAGCTCATTAACTGACAGGGGCTCTGGAAACACCATATATTTT; CDR3: CASSLTDRGSGNTIYF
V: TRBV12-5; size: NA; J: TRBJ2-7; D: TRBD1; DNA: TGTGCCAGCAACTTCCAGGGACAGGGGGCCTACGAGCAGTACTTC; CDR3: CASNFQGQGAYEQYF
V: TRBV19; size: NA; J: TRBJ2-7; D: NA; DNA: TGTGCCAGTAGTAGCGGGCCGCCCTACGAGCAGTACTTC; CDR3: CASSSGPPYEQYF
V: TRBV11-3; size: medium-sized; J: TRBJ1-3; D: NA; DNA: TGTGCCAGCAGCTTGATGAGCTCTGGAAACACCATATATTTT; CDR3: CASSLMSSGNTIYF
V: TRBV18; size: NA; J: TRBJ1-1; D: NA; DNA: TGTGCCAGCTCACCACGGCTCCAGGGAAACACTGAAGCTTTCTTT; CDR3: CASSPRLQGNTEAFF
V: TRBV6-8; size: few; J: TRBJ2-3; D: NA; DNA: TGTGCCAGCAGCCTGGTGTGGGGGGATACGCAGTATTTT; CDR3: CASSLVWGDTQYF
V: TRBV30; size: NA; J: TRBJ2-7; D: NA; DNA: TGTGCCTGGAGTGGCCAGGCCTACGAGCAGTACTTC; CDR3: CAWSGQAYEQYF
V: TRBV7-1; size: few; J: TRBJ1-5; D: NA; DNA: TGTGCCAGCAGCTTCAGAGTTAATCAGCCCCAGCATTTT; CDR3: CASSFRVNQPQHF
V: TRBV28; size: NA; J: TRBJ2-7; D: TRBD1; DNA: TGTGCCAGCAGTACCGCCGGGACAGTCTCCTACGAGCAGTACTTC; CDR3: CASSTAGTVSYEQYF
V: TRBV29-1; size: NA; J: TRBJ1-5; D: NA; DNA: TGCAGCGTTGTGGTCGTCGGAGGACGGCAGCCCCAGCATTTT; CDR3: CSVVVVGGRQPQHF
V: TRBV6-8; size: NA; J: TRBJ2-7; D: TRBD1; DNA: TGTGCCAGCAGTGCCGGGACAGGGCTCTACGAGCAGTACTTC; CDR3: CASSAGTGLYEQYF
V: TRBV18; size: NA; J: TRBJ1-4; D: NA; DNA: TGTGCCAGCTCACAGGGAGGGGAAAAACTGTTTTTT; CDR3: CASSQGGEKLFF
V: TRBV30; size: few; J: TRBJ2-2; D: TRBD2; DNA: TGTGCCTGGAGTGTAGGCGGGAGTGTAGCCGGGGAGCTGTTTTTT; CDR3: CAWSVGGSVAGELFF
V: TRBV19; size: NA; J: TRBJ1-1; D: NA; DNA: TGTGCCAGTAGTATACGGCCGTCCGGGGGGATCACTGAAGCTTTCTTT; CDR3: CASSIRPSGGITEAFF
V: TRBV6-8; size: NA; J: TRBJ2-1; D: TRBD2; DNA: TGTGCCAGCAGTTATATAGCGGGAGGGCCTCGTATTATGAATGAGCAGTTCTTC; CDR3: CASSYIAGGPRIMNEQFF
V: TRBV5-1; size: NA; J: TRBJ2-7; D: NA; DNA: TGCGCCAGCAGCTTGTCTACTAGACTCTACGAGCAGTACTTC; CDR3: CASSLSTRLYEQYF
V: TRBV11-3; size: few; J: TRBJ2-7; D: NA; DNA: TGTGCCAGCAGCTTCAGTCCAGGGGGGGCCTACGAGCAGTACTTC; CDR3: CASSFSPGGAYEQYF
V: TRBV28; size: NA; J: TRBJ1-5; D: NA; DNA: TGTGCCAGCACGCAGCAGGTGGGAAATCAGCCCCAGCATTTT; CDR3: CASTQQVGNQPQHF
V: TRBV6-8; size: NA; J: TRBJ2-1; D: TRBD2; DNA: TGTGCCAGCAGTTCTAGCGGGAGGGCCAATGAGCAGTTCTTC; CDR3: CASSSSGRANEQFF
V: TRBV11-3; size: NA; J: TRBJ2-3; D: NA; DNA: TGTGCCAGCAGCTTAAATGGTTTTAGCACAGATACGCAGTATTTT; CDR3: CASSLNGFSTDTQYF
V: TRBV10-2; size: NA; J: TRBJ1-2; D: NA; DNA: TGCGCCAGCACCGGTCTGACCTACTATGGCTACACCTTC; CDR3: CASTGLTYYGYTF
V: TRBV28; size: NA; J: TRBJ1-3; D: NA; DNA: TGTGCCAGCTCTGGCGAAGGAGGACTCTCTGGAAACACCATATATTTT; CDR3: CASSGEGGLSGNTIYF
V: TRBV28; size: few; J: TRBJ2-5; D: TRBD2; DNA: TGTGCCAGCAGCATCACTGGGGGGGGTTCCCAGTACTTC; CDR3: CASSITGGGSQYF
V: TRBV11-3; size: NA; J: TRBJ1-1; D: NA; DNA: TGTGCCAGCAGCGGATCCCCGGTGGGAACTGAAGCTTTCTTT; CDR3: CASSGSPVGTEAFF
V: TRBV6-8; size: NA; J: TRBJ1-1; D: TRBD1; DNA: TGTGCCAGCAGTGGGAACAGGGGGGTGGCTTTCTTT; CDR3: CASSGNRGVAFF
V: TRBV9; size: many; J: TRBJ2-7; D: NA; DNA: TGTGCCAGCCGGAAAGGACAGTCGAGCTACGAGCAGTACTTC; CDR3: CASRKGQSSYEQYF
V: TRBV28; size: NA; J: TRBJ2-7; D: TRBD2; DNA: TGTGCCAGCAGTACGGAGCGGGGAAGGGCTCTCCGAGAGCAGTACTTC; CDR3: CASSTERGRALREQYF
V: TRBV10-2; size: NA; J: TRBJ2-7; D: NA; DNA: TGCGCCAGCAGTGACTGGGATTACGAGCAGTACTTC; CDR3: CASSDWDYEQYF
V: TRBV11-3; size: many; J: TRBJ1-1; D: NA; DNA: TGTGCCAGCAGCTTGGTCAGTAGGATGAACACTGAAGCTTTCTTT; CDR3: CASSLVSRMNTEAFF
V: TRBV30; size: few; J: TRBJ2-7; D: NA; DNA: TGTGCCTGGACGTCCGGGGTGGGAATTAGTTACGAGCAGTACTTC; CDR3: CAWTSGVGISYEQYF